These 32 T cell receptor beta chains share one sample of origin, sequenced in a study of spatial heterogeneity in lung cancer (dated by TCRdb to between 2018 and 2020). The time point label of this sample denotes: sample taken at primary tumor resection. For TCR sequencing, whole RNA was extracted from tumor and nontumor lung tissue, or from cryopreserved PBMC samples, and no cell sorting was done. Library preparation employed 5' RACE. Sequencing instrument: NextSeq 500. TCRdb handled the public reads itself, with Q25 trimming in fastp and clone calling in MiXCR, and kept productive beta chains. Each record represents a unique CDR3 protein, reported with the most common genes and DNA among its rows. The sample table lists about 12,000 distinct CDR3 sequences, approximately 6.2% of them with a count of one. Of the sample, under 13% falls within the top ten clones. Sequenced material: normal lung tissue next to the tumor, taken at surgery. The receptors derive from a male donor with early-stage non-small cell lung cancer.

As concerns this clonotype: This beta chain is an off-target read within a library intended for alpha chains, so its frequency means little. The V and J genes are TRBV4-3 and TRBJ1-4; 8 bases line up with TRBD1. CDR1 is LGHNA and CDR2 is YSLEER in the germline V gene. Trimming cost V 5 bases and J 7 bases; bases outside gene matches: 12. The CDR3 sequence is 16 residues long. The CDR3 protein is CASSKIGQGGTEKLFF. The CDR3 nucleotides read TGCGCCAGCAGCAAGATTGGACAGGGAGGGACTGAAAAACTGTTTTTT.

This clonotype was detected ten times or more. This beta chain was picked up by a library intended for alpha chains and is off target, so its count carries little meaning. V is TRBV24-1 and J is TRBJ2-2, with D maybe TRBD2 (7 bases). Germline V gene sequence: CDR1 KGHDR, CDR2 SFDVKD. V was trimmed by 7 bases and J by 5 bases, leaving 22 bases between them. CDR3 length: 17 residues. As DNA, the CDR3 is TGTGCCACCAGCTCCCCAGTGGGGGGGCGCCGGACCGGGGAGCTGTTTTTT. Its protein is CATSSPVGGRRTGELFF.

This clonotype has ten or more counts. With the library built for alpha chains, this beta chain is off target and its frequency is not meaningful. This chain uses TRBV27 with TRBJ2-3; D remains ambiguous. Germline V gives CDR1 MNHEY, CDR2 SMNVEV (reference sequence). V was trimmed by 5 bases and J by 5 bases, leaving 14 bases between them. This CDR3 is 14 amino acids long. The chain's CDR3 is CASSPTRLVDTQYF. CDR3 coding DNA: TGTGCCAGCAGTCCTACTCGACTCGTAGATACGCAGTATTTT.

There are many counts of this clonotype. Within a library made for alpha chains, this beta chain is off target, and its count is uninformative. The V and J genes are TRBV19 and TRBJ1-2; D is undetermined. CDR3 length: 13 amino acids. Germline V gives CDR1 LNHDA, CDR2 SQIVND (reference sequence). V was pared by 5 bases and J by 2 bases, with 9 bases between. CDR3 in amino acids: CASSGSANYGYTF. The CDR3 nucleotides read TGTGCCAGTAGTGGGAGTGCGAACTATGGCTACACCTTC.

This clonotype was seen a handful of times. With the library built for alpha chains, this beta chain is off target and its frequency is not meaningful. The V and J genes are TRBV12-3 or TRBV12-4 and TRBJ2-5, with 9 positions matching TRBD2. V dropped 1 base and J dropped 5; count of bases not matched to a gene: 5. The CDR3 sequence is 15 residues long. This chain's CDR3 is CASSLGGTSSETQYF. CDR3 nucleotides: TGTGCCAGCAGTTTAGGGGGGACTAGCAGTGAGACCCAGTACTTC.

With respect to this clonotype: The size of this beta chain means little, since it is a stray read in a library made for alpha chains. V gene TRBV12-3 or TRBV12-4 combines with J gene TRBJ2-5; 8 bases match TRBD2. J lost 2 bases, V lost 3 bases, and 2 bases had no gene match. CDR3 length equals 14 residues. The CDR3 coding sequence is TGTGCCAGCAGTTTCCAGCGGGGGCAAGAGACCCAGTACTTC. It is translated as CASSFQRGQETQYF.

This clonotype was seen ten or more times. Within a library made for alpha chains, this beta chain is off target, and its count is uninformative. V usage is TRBV29-1 and J usage is TRBJ1-1; D call uncertain. The V end was cut by 7 bases, the J end by 0 bases, with 9 bases between. This CDR3 has 12 amino acids. Germline CDR1 SQVTM, CDR2 ANQGSEA. The CDR3 loop is CSAGNMNTEAFF. The CDR3 region has the DNA TGCAGCGCGGGAAACATGAACACTGAAGCTTTCTTT.

The table lists this clonotype with many counts. For a library built for alpha chains, this beta chain is a stray read; little rests on its size. The chain couples TRBV10-3 to TRBJ1-2; D is perhaps TRBD1 (6 bases). The CDR3 is made up of 13 amino acids. CDR1 and CDR2 (germline): ENHRY, SYGVKD. Trimming shortened V by 6 bases and J by 3 bases, and 11 bases separated the two germline ends. The CDR3 bases are TGTGCCATCAGGGGGGGCGCGGACTATGGCTACACCTTC. Residues: CAIRGGADYGYTF.

The table lists this clonotype with many counts. Because the library targeted alpha chains, this beta chain is an off-target read whose size means little. J is TRBJ2-1 and V is TRBV5-1; D ambiguous. The CDR3 runs 12 residues. The V end was cut by 0 bases, the J end by 9 bases, with 7 bases between. The V gene's germline CDR1 is SGHRS and CDR2 YFSETQ. The CDR3: CASSLDKGEQFF. The DNA for the CDR3 is TGCGCCAGCAGCTTGGATAAGGGTGAGCAGTTCTTC.

Details on this clonotype: A library made for alpha chains picked up this beta chain off target, so its size means little. The V gene is TRBV6-2 or TRBV6-3, the J gene TRBJ2-5; a weak D match, TRBD1 (6 bases). The CDR3 runs to 14 residues. The germline CDR1 and CDR2 sequences are MNHEY and SVGEGT. V was cut by 3 bases and J by 5 bases, with 13 bases left in between. CDR3 coding DNA: TGTGCCAGCAGTTATACCGGGACATTCGAGACCCAGTACTTC. Amino acid sequence: CASSYTGTFETQYF.

This clonotype has a count of ten or more. This beta chain is a stray read from a library made for alpha chains; its abundance is not meaningful. V usage is TRBV2 and J usage is TRBJ1-5; TRBD1 is a possible D gene (5 bases). This CDR3 region has 15 residues. Trimming removed 0 bases from V and 6 bases from J, with 12 bases in between. Looked up from germline, CDR1 is SNHLY and CDR2 is FYNNEI. CDR3 nucleotides: TGTGCCAGCAGTGAAGCGCTCGGCAGGGCTCAGCCCCAGCATTTT. This sequence encodes CASSEALGRAQPQHF. The full variable domain, rest sourced from reference TRBV2 and TRBJ1-5, is EPEVTQTPSHQVTQMGQEVILRCVPISNHLYFYWYRQILGQKVEFLVSFYNNEISEKSEIFDDQFSVERPDGSNFTLKIRSTKLEDSAMYFCASSEALGRAQPQHFGDGTRLSIL.

This clonotype has at least ten counts. This beta chain is an off-target read within a library intended for alpha chains, so its frequency means little. The V and J genes are TRBV3-1 and TRBJ2-1, with 9 nucleotides matching TRBD1. Trimming cost V 4 bases and J 7 bases; bases outside gene matches: 8. The CDR3 has 15 residues. The germline gives CDR1 LGHDT, CDR2 YNNKEL (reference sequence). The CDR3 is CASSPSSTGGNEQFF. The CDR3 DNA is TGTGCCAGCAGCCCATCTTCGACAGGGGGGAATGAGCAGTTCTTC.

This clonotype is deemed large. This beta chain slipped into a library made for alpha chains as a stray read, so its size is not meaningful. The V call is TRBV2, the J call TRBJ1-4; D is ambiguous. The germline V gene encodes CDR1 SNHLY and CDR2 FYNNEI. The CDR3 covers 14 residues. V shed 7 bases and J shed 0 bases, with 9 bases lying between them. The CDR3 is CASIRAATNEKLFF. In DNA, the CDR3 is TGTGCCAGCATCCGGGCAGCAACTAATGAAAAACTGTTTTTT.

This clonotype is categorized as medium-sized. Because the library targeted alpha chains, this beta chain is an off-target read whose size means little. The rearrangement uses TRBV6-1 and TRBJ2-5; D tentatively reads TRBD1 or TRBD2 (7 bases each). The CDR3 loop spans 14 amino acids. The germline V gene encodes CDR1 MNHNS and CDR2 SASEGT. Trimming removed 3 bases at V and 4 bases at J, with 12 bases between. In DNA form, the CDR3 reads TGTGCCAGCAGTGACGGCAGGGGGGGAGAGACCCAGTACTTC. It yields the protein CASSDGRGGETQYF.

This clonotype appeared many times. Found in a library prepared for alpha chains, this beta chain is an off-target read, and its abundance has little meaning. The rearrangement links TRBV18 to TRBJ1-2; D is perhaps TRBD1 (5 bases). V lost 0 bases to trimming and J lost 1 base, with 15 bases between them. Per the germline V gene, CDR1 is KGHSH and CDR2 is LQKENI. There are 17 residues in the CDR3. The DNA of the CDR3 is TGTGCCAGCTCACCACCCCCAGGGTTTTTTCATAACTATGGCTACACCTTC. As protein: CASSPPPGFFHNYGYTF.

This clonotype was detected many times. This beta chain is an unintended read in a library built for alpha chains; its size means little. V is TRBV29-1 and J is TRBJ2-5; the D gene is possibly TRBD2 (5 bases). The germline V gene has CDR1 SQVTM and CDR2 ANQGSEA. This CDR3 is built from 12 residues. Between the trimmed V and J ends, which lost 4 bases and 4 bases, there was a span of 10 bases. The CDR3 region is CSVGGRSETQYF. DNA for the CDR3: TGCAGCGTTGGAGGGCGCTCAGAGACCCAGTACTTC.

At least ten counts were recorded for this clonotype. A library prepared for alpha chains yielded this beta chain as an off-target read; its size is of little meaning. The rearrangement joins TRBV7-2 to TRBJ2-3; tentatively, D is TRBD2 (5 bases). Between the trimmed V and J ends, which lost 5 bases and 2 bases, there was a span of 11 bases. The CDR3 loop spans 14 amino acids. Germline V gives CDR1 SGHTA, CDR2 FQGNSA. CDR3 sequence (DNA): TGTGCCAGCAGCAGGACTGGGTTCACAGATACGCAGTATTTT. This gives the protein CASSRTGFTDTQYF.

This clonotype was detected many times. Found in a library prepared for alpha chains, this beta chain is an off-target read, and its abundance has little meaning. The gene calls are TRBV4-1 and TRBJ2-2; perhaps TRBD2 as D (6 bases). Germline CDR1 MGHRA, CDR2 YSYEKL. The CDR3 has 15 amino acids. V lost 4 bases to trimming and J lost 4 bases, with 13 bases between them. For the CDR3, the DNA is TGCGCCAGCAGCCTCGAGGGAGGTAGCACCGGGGAGCTGTTTTTT. Amino acids: CASSLEGGSTGELFF.

This clonotype has a handful of counts. Because the library targeted alpha chains, this beta chain is an off-target read whose size means little. V is TRBV18 and J is TRBJ1-5; a weak D match, TRBD1 (5 bases). CDR3 length: 16 residues. With 2 bases removed from V and 4 bases from J, the gap between germline ends came to 15 bases. Germline CDR1 is KGHSH and CDR2 is LQKENI. The chain's CDR3 is CASSPGAGNRNQPQHF. The DNA for the CDR3 is TGTGCCAGCTCACCAGGGGCAGGGAATAGGAATCAGCCCCAGCATTTT.

Remarks on this clonotype: For a library built for alpha chains, this beta chain is a stray read; little rests on its size. This chain joins TRBV7-2 and TRBJ2-5; the match to TRBD2 covers 12 bases. The V gene end was trimmed by 5 bases and the J gene end by 4 bases; junction bases not matched to a gene: 2. The V gene's germline CDR1 is SGHTA and CDR2 FQGNSA. This CDR3 region has 14 residues. For the CDR3, the DNA is TGTGCCAGCAGCCTGACTAGCGGGGGAGAGACCCAGTACTTC. This sequence encodes CASSLTSGGETQYF.

Notes on this clonotype: For a library built for alpha chains, this beta chain is a stray read; little rests on its size. This chain joins TRBV28 and TRBJ2-7, with 7 bases identical to TRBD1. V lost 6 bases to trimming and J lost 7 bases; unmatched junction nucleotides: 9. From germline, CDR1 is MDHEN and CDR2 SYDVKM. CDR3 length: 13 amino acids. CDR3 residues: CASRRQGRREQYF. CDR3 DNA: TGTGCCAGCAGAAGACAGGGTAGAAGGGAGCAGTACTTC.

This clonotype appeared many times. This beta chain came through as a stray read in a library set up for alpha chains, and its size says little. This chain links TRBV5-4 with TRBJ2-1; the D is unclear. This CDR3 contains 11 residues. Per the germline V gene, CDR1 is SGHNT and CDR2 is YYREEE (reference sequence). The V end was cut by 0 bases, the J end by 13 bases, with 8 bases between. CDR3 bases: TGTGCCAGCAGCTTGGGTGCTAGTCAGTTCTTC. It specifies CASSLGASQFF.

In its sample, this clonotype was seen a few times. This beta chain is an unintended read in a library built for alpha chains; its size means little. The chain uses TRBV5-6 and TRBJ2-2; 7 bases line up with TRBD1. The CDR3 is 16 amino acids. Germline V lookup: CDR1 SGHDT, CDR2 YYEEEE. J gave up 2 bases and V 6 bases, and 10 bases lay outside the gene matches. Here the CDR3 DNA reads TGTGCCAGCACCCGCGTTGGGACAGCTAACACCGGGGAGCTGTTTTTT. Translation: CASTRVGTANTGELFF.

This clonotype was detected ten times or more. Because this beta chain is a stray read in a library intended to capture alpha chains, its abundance should not be given much weight. The chain links TRBV19 to TRBJ2-7; D gene ambiguous. Germline V gene data show CDR1 as LNHDA and CDR2 as SQIVND (reference sequence). Between the trimmed V and J ends, which lost 5 bases and 0 bases, there was a span of 11 bases. The CDR3 has 14 amino acids. CDR3 nucleotides: TGTGCCAGTAGTCATCGCCAGGTCTCCTACGAGCAGTACTTC. It yields the protein CASSHRQVSYEQYF.

Ten or more counts support this clonotype. The size of this beta chain means little, since it is a stray read in a library made for alpha chains. This rearrangement joins TRBV7-6 to TRBJ2-3, with TRBD1 matching over 8 bases. Germline trimming cut 0 bases from V and 7 bases from J; bases unmatched to any gene: 12. The germline V gene encodes CDR1 SGHVS and CDR2 FNYEAQ. This CDR3 region has 17 residues. Here the CDR3 reads CASSLASFRDRGHTQYF. Written as DNA, the CDR3 is TGTGCCAGCAGCTTAGCTAGCTTCCGAGACAGGGGCCATACGCAGTATTTT. The full variable domain, its missing parts supplied by reference TRBV7-6 and TRBJ2-3, is GAGVSQSPRYKVTKRGQDVALRCDPISGHVSLYWYRQALGQGPEFLTYFNYEAQQDKSGLPNDRFSAERPEGSISTLTIQRTEQRDSAMYRCASSLASFRDRGHTQYFGPGTRLTVL.

This clonotype was observed at least ten times. This beta chain came through as a stray read in a library set up for alpha chains, and its size says little. This chain links TRBV20-1 with TRBJ2-7; 10 nucleotides align to TRBD2. CDR3 length: 15 residues. J gave up 2 bases and V 4 bases, and 8 bases lay outside the gene matches. Germline values: CDR1 DFQATT, CDR2 SNEGSKA (reference sequence). The DNA of the CDR3 is TGCAGTGCTAAAGATAGCGGGAGGCTTACCTACGAGCAGTACTTC. It yields the protein CSAKDSGRLTYEQYF.

This clonotype has more than one count but fewer than ten. In a library made to pick up alpha chains, this beta chain is a stray read with a size that means little. The V call is TRBV6-2 or TRBV6-3, the J call TRBJ1-4; 7 bases match TRBD1. The CDR3 contains 18 residues. Germline V gene sequence: CDR1 MNHEY, CDR2 SVGEGT. V lost 3 bases, J lost 4 bases, and 14 bases stayed unmatched. The CDR3 DNA reads as TGTGCCAGCAGTTATTTCAGTGGTCTGCGACAGGGTAATGAAAAACTGTTTTTT. Its translation is CASSYFSGLRQGNEKLFF.

The sample holds many counts of this clonotype. The library was built for alpha chains, so this beta chain is an off-target read and its size means little. The chain joins TRBV7-9 to TRBJ2-2; 11 nucleotides agree with TRBD1. Germline trimming cut 8 bases from V and 6 bases from J; bases unmatched to any gene: 2. Germline lookup yields CDR1 SEHNR and CDR2 FQNEAQ (reference sequence). The CDR3 spans 13 residues. CDR3 DNA: TGTGCCAGCGCGGGACAGGGGGCCGGGGAGCTGTTTTTT. Translating gives CASAGQGAGELFF.

This clonotype was seen at least ten times. The size of this beta chain means little, since it is a stray read in a library made for alpha chains. V usage is TRBV29-1 and J usage is TRBJ2-7; weak D call: TRBD2 (5 bases). CDR1 is SQVTM, CDR2 ANQGSEA, per germline. This CDR3 contains 13 residues. Trimming pared 3 bases from V and 1 base from J, leaving 10 bases between. The CDR3: CSVDVRGSYEQYF. The CDR3 coding sequence is TGCAGCGTTGACGTTAGAGGGTCCTACGAGCAGTACTTC.

This clonotype occurred a few times. This beta chain is off target for a library built for alpha chains, so its abundance means little. This chain joins TRBV30 and TRBJ1-5; possibly TRBD1 for D (6 bases). The germline V gene encodes CDR1 GTSNPN and CDR2 SVGIG (reference sequence). This CDR3 comprises 15 residues. Trimming stripped 2 bases from V and 7 bases from J, with 18 bases between. The CDR3 nucleotides read TGTGCCTGGAGTCGGCGGCAGGGGAAAGAACAGCCCCAGCATTTT. Encoded protein: CAWSRRQGKEQPQHF.

This clonotype appeared many times. This beta chain slipped into a library made for alpha chains as a stray read, so its size is not meaningful. The rearrangement uses TRBV7-2 and TRBJ1-2, with 10 bases that match TRBD1. The V and J ends lost 5 bases and 7 bases, in that order; junction bases with no gene match: 13. Germline CDR1 is SGHTA and CDR2 is FQGNSA. There are 16 residues in the CDR3. CDR3: CASSRDRGLLGSGYTF. The CDR3 nucleotides read TGTGCCAGCAGCCGGGACAGGGGCCTCCTTGGTAGTGGCTACACCTTC.

This clonotype was recorded at least ten times. Because the library targeted alpha chains, this beta chain is an off-target read whose size means little. The chain links TRBV5-1 to TRBJ2-3, with D perhaps TRBD1 or TRBD2 (6 bases each). Germline lookup yields CDR1 SGHRS and CDR2 YFSETQ. Trimming shortened V by 0 bases and J by 5 bases, and 16 bases separated the two germline ends. The CDR3 totals 16 residues. The DNA for the CDR3 is TGCGCCAGCAGCTTGGCTTCGGGGGCTTTTGTAGATACGCAGTATTTT. It specifies CASSLASGAFVDTQYF.